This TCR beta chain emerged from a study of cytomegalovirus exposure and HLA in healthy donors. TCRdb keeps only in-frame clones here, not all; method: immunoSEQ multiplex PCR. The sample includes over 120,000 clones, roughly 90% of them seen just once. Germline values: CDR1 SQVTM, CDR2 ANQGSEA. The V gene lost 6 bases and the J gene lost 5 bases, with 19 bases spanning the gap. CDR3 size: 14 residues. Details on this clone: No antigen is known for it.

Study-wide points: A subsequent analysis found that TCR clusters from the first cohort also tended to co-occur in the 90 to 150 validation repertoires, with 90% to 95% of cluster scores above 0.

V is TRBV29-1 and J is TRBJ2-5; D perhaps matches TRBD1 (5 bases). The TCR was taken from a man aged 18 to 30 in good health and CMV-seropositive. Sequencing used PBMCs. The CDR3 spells CSVHPRVVGETQYF. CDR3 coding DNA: TGCAGCGTCCATCCCAGGGTGGTTGGGGAGACCCAGTACTTC.